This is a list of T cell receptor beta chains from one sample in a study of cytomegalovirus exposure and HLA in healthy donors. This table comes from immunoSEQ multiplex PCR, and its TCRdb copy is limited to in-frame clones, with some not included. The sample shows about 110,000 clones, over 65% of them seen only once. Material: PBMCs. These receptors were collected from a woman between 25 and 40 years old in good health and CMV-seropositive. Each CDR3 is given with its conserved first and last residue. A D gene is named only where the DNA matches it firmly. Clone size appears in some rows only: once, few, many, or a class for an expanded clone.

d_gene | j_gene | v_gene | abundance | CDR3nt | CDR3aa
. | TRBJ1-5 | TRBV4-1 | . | TGCGCCAGCAGCCAAGATGGGGCTCAGCCCCAGCATTTT | CASSQDGAQPQHF
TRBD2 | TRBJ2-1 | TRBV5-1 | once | TGCGCCCGCAGCCCAATAAATCGAAATGAGCGGGGGTTCTACAATGAGCAGTTCTTC | CARSPINRNERGFYNEQFF
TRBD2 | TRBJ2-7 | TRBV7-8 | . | TGTGCCAGCAGCTTACATTCCGCTAGCGGGATCGGCGAGCAGTACTTC | CASSLHSASGIGEQYF
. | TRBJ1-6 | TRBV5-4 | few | TGTGCCAGCAGCTTGACAGATTATAATTCACCCCTCCACTTT | CASSLTDYNSPLHF
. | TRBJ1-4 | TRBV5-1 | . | TGCGCCAGCAGCTTGGAGGGAGAAAGTGAAAAACTGTTTTTT | CASSLEGESEKLFF
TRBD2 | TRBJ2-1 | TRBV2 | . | TGTGCCAGCAGAGGGACTAGCGGGGGGAGTAATGAGCAGTTCTTC | CASRGTSGGSNEQFF
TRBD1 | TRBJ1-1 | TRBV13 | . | TGTGCCAGCAGCCCCCCGGGACAGGGTATCGCTGAAGCTTTCTTT | CASSPPGQGIAEAFF
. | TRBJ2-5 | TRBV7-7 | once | TGTGCTAGCAGCTTACGGGAGAGGGAGACCCAGTACTTC | CASSLRERETQYF
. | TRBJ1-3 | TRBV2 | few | TGTGCCAGCAGTGATGGTGGGGGAGGCGGAAACACCATATATTTT | CASSDGGGGGNTIYF
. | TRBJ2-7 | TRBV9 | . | TGTGCCAGCAGCCCTGACTCAACGAACGAGCAGTACTTC | CASSPDSTNEQYF
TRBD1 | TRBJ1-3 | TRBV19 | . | TGTGCCAGTAGTATTGGACAGGTATCTGGAAACACCATATATTTT | CASSIGQVSGNTIYF
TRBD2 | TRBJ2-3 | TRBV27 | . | TGTGCCAGCAGTTTTATCACTAGCGGGAGCTGGAATACGCAGTATTTT | CASSFITSGSWNTQYF
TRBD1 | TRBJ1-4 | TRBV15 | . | TGTGCCACCAGCACATCCCGGGACAGTTCTGCAACTAATGAAAAACTGTTTTTT | CATSTSRDSSATNEKLFF
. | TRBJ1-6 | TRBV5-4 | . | TGTGCCAGCAGCTTGACAGGGTCGTTTGGTTCACCCCTCCACTTT | CASSLTGSFGSPLHF
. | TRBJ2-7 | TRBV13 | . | TGTGCCAGCAGCTCCACCACAGGGGAGGTCGAGCAGTACTTC | CASSSTTGEVEQYF
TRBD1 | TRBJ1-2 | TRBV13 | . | TGTGCCAGCAGCTTAGGGACAGGGGACCATGGCTACACCTTC | CASSLGTGDHGYTF
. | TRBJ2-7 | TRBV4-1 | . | TGCGCCAGCAGCCACCGTTTCGAGGGCGCCTACGAGCAGTACTTC | CASSHRFEGAYEQYF
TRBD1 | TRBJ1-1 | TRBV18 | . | TGTGCCAGCTCACGGGAACAGGGGAAAAGGAACACTGAAGCTTTCTTT | CASSREQGKRNTEAFF
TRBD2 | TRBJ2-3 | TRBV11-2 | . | TGTGCCAGCAGCCCATGGGGAGCGGGGGGTCCTATGAATACGCAGTATTTT | CASSPWGAGGPMNTQYF
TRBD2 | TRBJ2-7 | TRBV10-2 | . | TGCGCCAGCAGTATAGCGGGGGGATCCTACGAGCAGTACTTC | CASSIAGGSYEQYF
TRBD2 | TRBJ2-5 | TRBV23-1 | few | TGCGCCGGAGGACTAGCGGAGTTCATGCAAGAGACCCAGTACTTC | CAGGLAEFMQETQYF
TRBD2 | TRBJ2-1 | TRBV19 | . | TGTGCCAGCTCCGAACTAGCGCCTTTCGACAATGAGCAGTTCTTC | CASSELAPFDNEQFF
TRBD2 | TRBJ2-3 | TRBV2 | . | TGTGCCAGCAGGGGACTAGCGGGAGGGCCGGAGTATTTT | CASRGLAGGPEYF
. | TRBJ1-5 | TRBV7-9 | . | TGTGCCAGCAGCCGGGCGGGGGAACCCCAGCATTTT | CASSRAGEPQHF
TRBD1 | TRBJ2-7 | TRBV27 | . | TGTGCCAGCAGTTGGGACGGACAGGGCTTCTACGAGCAGTACTTC | CASSWDGQGFYEQYF
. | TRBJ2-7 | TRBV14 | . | TGTGCCAGCAGCCGAATTGACAGGTCCAACGAGCAGTACTTC | CASSRIDRSNEQYF
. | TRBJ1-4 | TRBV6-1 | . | TGTGCCAGCAGTGTCGAGACAGTAAATGAAAAACTGTTTTTT | CASSVETVNEKLFF
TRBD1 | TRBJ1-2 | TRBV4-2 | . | TGTGCCAGCAGCCAAGAGACAGGGACAATCTATGGCTACACCTTC | CASSQETGTIYGYTF
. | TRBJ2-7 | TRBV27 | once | TGTGCCAGCAGTTTATTATCCCCGGGGAGCTCCTACGAGCAGTACTTC | CASSLLSPGSSYEQYF
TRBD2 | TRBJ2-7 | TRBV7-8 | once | TGTGCCAGCAGCTTGGGGACTAGCGGCTTTGCCTACGAGCAGTACTTC | CASSLGTSGFAYEQYF
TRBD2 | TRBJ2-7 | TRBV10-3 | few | TGTGCCATCAGTGATAGGACTAGCGGGACGAGATCGAGGGAGCAGTACTTC | CAISDRTSGTRSREQYF
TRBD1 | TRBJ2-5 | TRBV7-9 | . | TGTGCCAGCAGCCCCCGGGGGACAGGGCCAGAGACCCAGTACTTC | CASSPRGTGPETQYF
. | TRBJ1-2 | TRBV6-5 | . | TGTGCCAGCAGCCAGGGCATTGGCTACACCTTC | CASSQGIGYTF
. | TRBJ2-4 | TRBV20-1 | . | TGCAGTGCCCCGAGAGAAAACATTCAGTACTTC | CSAPRENIQYF
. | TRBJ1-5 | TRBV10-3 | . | TGTGCCATCAGTGAATCAGGCAGGGGAAGCAATCAGCCCCAGCATTTT | CAISESGRGSNQPQHF
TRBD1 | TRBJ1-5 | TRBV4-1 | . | TGCGCCAGCAGCCAAGTTCTCGGCAGGGGGCTTCAGCCCCAGCATTTT | CASSQVLGRGLQPQHF
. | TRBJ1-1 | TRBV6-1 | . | TGTGCCAGCAGTGAATACAAGAACACTGAAGCTTTCTTT | CASSEYKNTEAFF
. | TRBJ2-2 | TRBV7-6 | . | TGTGCCAGCAGCTTACTGGCCGGGAGAAACACCGGGGAGCTGTTTTTT | CASSLLAGRNTGELFF
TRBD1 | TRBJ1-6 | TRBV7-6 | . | TGTGCCAGCAGCTTAGAGGGGGCAAATTTTTCACCCCTCCACTTT | CASSLEGANFSPLHF
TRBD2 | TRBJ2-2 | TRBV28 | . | TGTGCCAGCAGTTTGACTAGCGGGATATCCGGGGAGCTGTTTTTT | CASSLTSGISGELFF
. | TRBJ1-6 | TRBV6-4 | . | TGTGCCAGCTATGCGGGAGGACATCGCAGAAAGTATAATTCACCCCTCCACTTT | CASYAGGHRRKYNSPLHF
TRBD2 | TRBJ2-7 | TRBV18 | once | TGTGCCAGCTCACATGGGCGGGAGTCCTCCTACGAGCAGTACTTC | CASSHGRESSYEQYF
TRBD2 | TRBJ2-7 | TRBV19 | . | TGTGCCAGTAAAAAGCGGGACCCCTCCTACGAGCAGTACTTC | CASKKRDPSYEQYF
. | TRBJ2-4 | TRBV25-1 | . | TGTGCCAGCAGTGCCCACCCAGGGGTTACCGGGAACATTCAGTACTTC | CASSAHPGVTGNIQYF
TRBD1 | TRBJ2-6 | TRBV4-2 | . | TGTGCCAGCAGCCAAGAGGGGACAGGGGATCGCTCTGGGGCCAACGTCCTGACTTTC | CASSQEGTGDRSGANVLTF
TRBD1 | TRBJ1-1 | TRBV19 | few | TGTGCCAGTAGTTGGGACAGGGAACTCACTGAAGCTTTCTTT | CASSWDRELTEAFF